Below, 25 T cell receptor beta chains from the same sample are listed, as sequenced in a study of blood T cell repertoires in COVID-19. The table came from immunoSEQ multiplex PCR; TCRdb's copy has only in-frame clones and leaves some out. In the table there are 190,000 or so clones, about 88% of which are singletons. The specimen was peripheral blood. These receptor sequences come from a man aged 35 to 55 with active or convalescent COVID-19.

The chain couples TRBV4-1 to TRBJ1-2, with 7 bases fitting TRBD1. Germline lookup yields CDR1 MGHRA and CDR2 YSYEKL. This CDR3 comprises 14 residues. V shed 3 bases and J 4 bases; nucleotides not matched to a gene: 5. The CDR3 DNA is TGCGCCAGCAGCCAGGCCGGGACAGCCTATGGCTACACCTTC. Translating gives CASSQAGTAYGYTF.

The rearrangement links TRBV11-2 to TRBJ1-1, with D tentatively TRBD1 (5 bases). V dropped 1 base and J dropped 8 bases, with 14 bases sitting between them. The CDR3 is made up of 14 amino acids. Per germline, CDR1 SGHAT and CDR2 FQNNGV. The CDR3 spells CASSLGGAPHEAFF. The CDR3 bases are TGTGCCAGCAGCTTAGGCGGGGCGCCTCACGAAGCTTTCTTT.

The V call is TRBV4-3, the J call TRBJ2-1; TRBD2 matches 11 bases. The CDR3 sequence is 17 residues long. V dropped 4 bases and J dropped 9; count of bases not matched to a gene: 14. Germline V CDR1 and CDR2: LGHNA, YSLEER. CDR3 region: CASSPELLAGGPGEQFF. In DNA form, the CDR3 reads TGCGCCAGCAGCCCGGAACTCTTAGCGGGGGGGCCAGGTGAGCAGTTCTTC.

This clone was counted between two and nine times. The rearrangement uses TRBV4-2 and TRBJ1-3, with 8 bases identical to TRBD1. There are 15 residues in the CDR3. V lost 0 bases to trimming and J lost 8 bases; unmatched junction nucleotides: 6. Germline V gives CDR1 LGHNA, CDR2 YNFKEQ. The CDR3 protein is CASSQDGQGVDTIYF. CDR3 DNA: TGTGCCAGCAGCCAAGATGGACAGGGTGTAGACACCATATATTTT.

V usage is TRBV5-1 and J usage is TRBJ2-5; D is unresolved. Germline CDR1 reads SGHRS; CDR2 reads YFSETQ. This CDR3 has 14 residues. V was pared by 4 bases and J by 1 base, with 11 bases between. The CDR3 loop reads CASSLPRSQETQYF. The DNA for the CDR3 is TGCGCCAGCAGCCTCCCGAGGAGCCAAGAGACCCAGTACTTC. The variable domain in full, completed from reference TRBV5-1 and TRBJ2-5, reads KAGVTQTPRYLIKTRGQQVTLSCSPISGHRSVSWYQQTPGQGLQFLFEYFSETQRNKGNFPGRFSGRQFSNSRSEMNVSTLELGDSALYLCASSLPRSQETQYFGPGTRLLVL.

This clone was seen a single time. The junction departs from germline at one end; a sequencing error may be responsible. In DNA form, the CDR3 reads TGTGCCAGCAGCCTAGAACCGGGTAACGAGCAGTACTTC. This translates into CASSLEPGNEQYF. The chain is built from TRBV11-3 and TRBJ2-7; D unclear. CDR1 SGHNT and CDR2 YENEEA come from the germline V gene. The CDR3 totals 13 residues.

This clone was recorded once. The rearrangement links TRBV9 to TRBJ2-3, with a possible D match to TRBD2 (6 bases). Trimming shortened V by 2 bases and J by 6 bases, and 10 bases separated the two germline ends. This CDR3 has 13 amino acids. Germline V lookup: CDR1 SGDLS, CDR2 YYNGEE. The DNA for the CDR3 is TGTGCCAGCAGCGTGGGGGGTCGCGATACGCAGTATTTT. It yields the protein CASSVGGRDTQYF.

About this clone itself: The junction and the germline gene differ at one end; a read error may be behind it. The chain uses TRBV6-1 and TRBJ1-2; the D gene is possibly TRBD1 (6 bases). Per the germline V gene, CDR1 is MNHNS and CDR2 is SASEGT. CDR3 length: 13 residues. The CDR3 bases are TGTGCCAGCAGCCCCCGGGACAACTCTGGCTACACCTTC. Translating gives CASSPRDNSGYTF.

The rearrangement joins TRBV15 to TRBJ2-3; tentatively, D is TRBD1 (6 bases). The CDR3 is made up of 15 amino acids. The germline V gene has CDR1 LNHNV and CDR2 YYDKDF (reference sequence). Trimming took off 0 bases at V and 1 base at J, with 8 bases between the two ends. CDR3 coding DNA: TGTGCCACCAGCAGAGAATCAGGGGGCACAGATACGCAGTATTTT. It yields the protein CATSRESGGTDTQYF.

The CDR3: CASTVYGSPLHF. In DNA form, the CDR3 reads TGTGCCAGCACAGTTTATGGTTCACCCCTCCACTTT. This rearrangement joins TRBV12-3 or TRBV12-4 to TRBJ1-6; no reliable D call. The CDR3 extends over 12 amino acids. Between the trimmed V and J ends, which lost 7 bases and 9 bases, there was a span of 10 bases.

The CDR3 DNA reads TGTGCCAGCAGCTTAGAAGCGGGGGGGCGACATCGAAGGGAGCTGTTTTTT. Translating it yields CASSLEAGGRHRRELFF. The chain joins TRBV11-3 to TRBJ2-2, with 10 bases aligning to TRBD2. This CDR3 region has 17 residues. V shed 0 bases, J shed 9 bases, and the junction held 10 bases outside the gene matches. Per the germline V gene, CDR1 is SGHNT and CDR2 is YENEEA.

J is TRBJ2-1 and V is TRBV27, with D perhaps matching TRBD1 (6 bases). V was cut by 5 bases and J by 4 bases, with 6 bases left in between. This CDR3 region has 12 residues. Germline CDR1 is MNHEY and CDR2 is SMNVEV (reference sequence). CDR3 sequence: CASSDRYNEQFF. CDR3 in DNA: TGTGCCAGCAGTGACAGGTACAATGAGCAGTTCTTC.

This clone has a single count. The J gene is TRBJ1-6, the V gene TRBV27; no clear D. The CDR3 has 14 amino acids. Between the trimmed V and J ends, which lost 3 bases and 10 bases, there was a span of 13 bases. Germline-derived CDR1 and CDR2 are MNHEY and SMNVEV (reference sequence). CDR3 region: CASSFRGAGSPLHF. The CDR3 nucleotides are TGTGCCAGCAGTTTCCGGGGAGCGGGCTCACCCCTCCACTTT.

This chain uses TRBV11-2 with TRBJ1-5; unclear D gene. This CDR3 is 16 amino acids long. The V end was cut by 2 bases, the J end by 3 bases, with 14 bases between. Germline assignment: CDR1 SGHAT and CDR2 FQNNGV. The CDR3 bases are TGTGCCAGCAGCTTAAGGAGGCACAGTATCAATCAGCCCCAGCATTTT. It specifies CASSLRRHSINQPQHF.

The chain joins TRBV18 to TRBJ1-5; D is ambiguous. V was shortened by 2 bases and J by 4 bases, with 6 bases between the two germline ends. In germline, CDR1 is KGHSH, CDR2 LQKENI. The CDR3 loop spans 13 amino acids. CDR3 residues: CASSPAVNQPQHF. In nucleotides, the CDR3 is TGTGCCAGCTCACCAGCGGTAAATCAGCCCCAGCATTTT.

The V call is TRBV30, the J call TRBJ1-5; possible D gene TRBD1, 5 bases. This CDR3 is built from 16 residues. Trimming stripped 3 bases from V and 2 bases from J, with 17 bases between. Germline CDR1 and CDR2: GTSNPN and SVGIG (reference sequence). CDR3 region: CAWSVQRWGGNQPQHF. For the CDR3, the DNA is TGTGCCTGGAGCGTACAGCGCTGGGGGGGCAATCAGCCCCAGCATTTT.

The chain recombines TRBV29-1 with TRBJ1-6; 8 positions match TRBD1. CDR1 and CDR2 from the germline V gene are SQVTM and ANQGSEA. The J segment lost 8 bases and the V segment lost 6 bases, leaving 9 bases of the junction unmatched. The CDR3 covers 14 residues. Written as DNA, the CDR3 is TGCAGCGTCAGGAAAGGGACAGGTGATTCACCCCTCCACTTT. Translating gives CSVRKGTGDSPLHF.

V and J are TRBV5-1 and TRBJ1-1; tentative D call: TRBD1 (5 bases). The CDR3 runs to 13 residues. V lost 5 bases, J lost 1 base, and 9 bases lay in between. Germline values: CDR1 SGHRS, CDR2 YFSETQ. The CDR3 is CASRDQGNTEAFF. In DNA form, the CDR3 reads TGCGCCAGCAGAGACCAGGGGAACACTGAAGCTTTCTTT.

This chain connects TRBV9 to TRBJ2-1, with a possible D match to TRBD2 (6 bases). V shed 4 bases and J shed 14 bases, with 25 bases lying between them. The germline V gene encodes CDR1 SGDLS and CDR2 YYNGEE. CDR3 length: 15 amino acids. The CDR3 is CASSPPWRGPIPEFF. In nucleotides, the CDR3 is TGTGCCAGCAGCCCCCCATGGAGGGGACCAATTCCTGAGTTCTTC. The full variable domain, completed using reference TRBV9 and TRBJ2-1, is DSGVTQTPKHLITATGQRVTLRCSPRSGDLSVYWYQQSLDQGLQFLIQYYNGEERAKGNILERFSAQQFPDLHSELNLSSLELGDSALYFCASSPPWRGPIPEFFGPGTRLTVL.

The chain carries TRBV28 and TRBJ1-5; D call uncertain. Looked up from germline, CDR1 is MDHEN and CDR2 is SYDVKM. Trimming took off 2 bases at V and 5 bases at J, with 4 bases between the two ends. This CDR3 has 12 residues. In nucleotides, the CDR3 is TGTGCCAGCAGTTTAATAGATCAGCCCCAGCATTTT. It specifies CASSLIDQPQHF.

This clone came up a few times. The rearrangement uses TRBV24-1 and TRBJ1-5; 8 bases fit TRBD1. V trimming: 5 bases; J trimming: 4 bases; junction bases outside the gene matches: 12. CDR3 size: 17 residues. Germline CDR1 and CDR2: KGHDR and SFDVKD. The CDR3 region is CATSAATGARVNQPQHF. CDR3 in DNA: TGTGCCACCAGTGCAGCGACAGGGGCCCGGGTGAATCAGCCCCAGCATTTT.

V gene TRBV2 combines with J gene TRBJ2-6; TRBD2 is a possible D gene (5 bases). Germline values: CDR1 SNHLY, CDR2 FYNNEI. This CDR3 region has 14 residues. Deletions cut 7 bases from V and 0 bases from J, with 7 bases between. The CDR3 spells CASTSTSGANVLTF. CDR3 in DNA: TGTGCCAGCACTAGCACCTCTGGGGCCAACGTCCTGACTTTC.

The chain links TRBV4-1 to TRBJ1-6; D may be TRBD1 (6 bases). Trimming removed 0 bases from V and 12 bases from J, with 6 bases in between. The CDR3 has 12 residues. Germline V gene lookup returns CDR1 MGHRA and CDR2 YSYEKL. The CDR3 DNA reads TGCGCCAGCAGCCAAGAACAGGGACCCCTCCACTTT. It specifies CASSQEQGPLHF.

This chain joins TRBV27 and TRBJ2-2, with D unclear. Trimming removed 0 bases at V and 0 bases at J, with 8 bases between. CDR3 length: 16 residues. Germline assignment: CDR1 MNHEY and CDR2 SMNVEV (reference sequence). The CDR3 coding sequence is TGTGCCAGCAGTTTATCGGGTAGCCCGAACACCGGGGAGCTGTTTTTT. Its protein is CASSLSGSPNTGELFF.

The gene calls are TRBV23-1 and TRBJ2-7, with 7 bases lining up with TRBD1. TRBV23-1 is an ORF; its function is uncertain. The trim removed 3 bases at V and 4 bases at J, leaving 15 bases unmatched. The CDR3 has 17 residues. In DNA, the CDR3 is TGCGCCAGCAGTCACCGGGACAGCCAATATCCCCCATACGAGCAGTACTTC. This translates into CASSHRDSQYPPYEQYF.